The entry below gives a single T cell receptor (beta chain) sequence along with its context. Its antigen is unidentified. The time point is: cycle 4 day 1 (C4D1), after less than 7 weeks of nivolumab. All trial patients relapsed after autologous stem cell transplantation. Through magnetic negative selection, CD8+ T cells were separated from PBMCs that had been thawed. The data were taken from a study of PD-1 blockade in classical Hodgkin lymphoma. About the study: With a 2-week interval, patients received intravenous nivolumab at 3 mg/kg.

V was clipped by 1 base and J by 1 base, with 11 bases between them. Germline assignment: CDR1 SSHAT and CDR2 FNYEAQ (reference sequence). CDR3 length: 15 residues. Whole-study results and caveats: Newly diagnosed patients reportedly had lower baseline TCR diversity than healthy donors. The study found that TCR diversity rose significantly by C4D1 in CD4+ but not CD8+ cells.

TCRdb keeps only in-frame clones here, not all; method: immunoSEQ multiplex PCR. The data contain fewer than 10,000 clones, approximately 80% of them singletons. The TCR sequence derives from a human donor with classical Hodgkin lymphoma. The chain combines TRBV7-7 with TRBJ2-7; D not certain. The sample in question was CD8+ T cells from blood, obtained before the fourth cycle of nivolumab. The CDR3 here is CASSLEAGLSYEQYF. The CDR3 coding sequence is TGTGCCAGCAGCTTAGAAGCAGGTCTTTCCTACGAGCAGTACTTC.